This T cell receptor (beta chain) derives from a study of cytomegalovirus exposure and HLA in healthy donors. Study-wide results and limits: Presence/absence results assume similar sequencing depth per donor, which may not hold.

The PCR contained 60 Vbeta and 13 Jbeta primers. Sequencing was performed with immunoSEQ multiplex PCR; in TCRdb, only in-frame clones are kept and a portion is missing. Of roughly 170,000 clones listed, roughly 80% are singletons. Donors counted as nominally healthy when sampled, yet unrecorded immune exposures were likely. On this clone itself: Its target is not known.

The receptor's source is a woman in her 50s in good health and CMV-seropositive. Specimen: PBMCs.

The CDR3, as DNA: TGCGCCAGCAGCTTGGCCGGGGTATCCTACGAGCAGTACTTC. This sequence encodes CASSLAGVSYEQYF. J is TRBJ2-7 and V is TRBV5-1, with a possible D match to TRBD2 (5 bases). Germline V gene lookup returns CDR1 SGHRS and CDR2 YFSETQ. This CDR3 comprises 14 residues. V lost 0 bases and J 1 base, leaving 8 bases between the germline ends. Complete variable domain (other parts from reference TRBV5-1 and TRBJ2-7): KAGVTQTPRYLIKTRGQQVTLSCSPISGHRSVSWYQQTPGQGLQFLFEYFSETQRNKGNFPGRFSGRQFSNSRSEMNVSTLELGDSALYLCASSLAGVSYEQYFGPGTRLTVT.